The 21 T cell receptor beta chains in this list originate from one sample, sequenced in a study of blood T cell repertoires in COVID-19. The protocol was immunoSEQ multiplex PCR, while the TCRdb copy is restricted to in-frame clones and leaves out a portion. The sample has 280,000 or so clones; 88% are singletons. Sequencing was done on a sample of peripheral blood. Receptors were obtained from a young man with active or convalescent COVID-19.

The V gene is TRBV5-4, the J gene TRBJ1-1; weak D call: TRBD1 (6 bases). CDR3 size: 14 residues. Germline CDR1 SGHNT, CDR2 YYREEE (reference sequence). V was trimmed by 4 bases and J by 0 bases, leaving 10 bases between them. CDR3 protein: CASSTDRLNTEAFF. The CDR3 bases are TGTGCCAGCAGCACTGACAGGTTGAACACTGAAGCTTTCTTT.

The chain recombines TRBV6-5 with TRBJ1-4, with 9 bases that match TRBD1. J was trimmed by 4 bases and V by 6 bases; bases with no gene match: 3. CDR3 length: 14 amino acids. Germline CDR1 reads MNHEY; CDR2 reads SVGAGI. In DNA, the CDR3 is TGTGCCAGCAGGGTGACAGGGGGTAATGAAAAACTGTTTTTT. This encodes CASRVTGGNEKLFF.

Only one count was recorded for this clone. The V gene is TRBV2, the J gene TRBJ1-4; TRBD1 is a possible D gene (5 bases). V lost 4 bases and J 8 bases, leaving 11 bases between the germline ends. The germline V gene has CDR1 SNHLY and CDR2 FYNNEI. The CDR3 covers 13 residues. CDR3 loop: CASSGGAREKLFF. The CDR3 coding sequence is TGTGCCAGCAGTGGTGGGGCGCGGGAAAAACTGTTTTTT. The entire variable domain, with the rest obtained from reference TRBV2 and TRBJ1-4, is as follows: EPEVTQTPSHQVTQMGQEVILRCVPISNHLYFYWYRQILGQKVEFLVSFYNNEISEKSEIFDDQFSVERPDGSNFTLKIRSTKLEDSAMYFCASSGGAREKLFFGSGTQLSVL.

J is TRBJ2-7 and V is TRBV7-9; D is undetermined. CDR1 SEHNR and CDR2 FQNEAQ come from the germline V gene (reference sequence). This CDR3 region has 13 residues. V was trimmed by 5 bases and J by 2 bases, leaving 10 bases between them. The CDR3 loop is CASSDNTAYEQYF. The CDR3 DNA follows: TGTGCCAGCAGCGATAACACCGCCTACGAGCAGTACTTC.

This chain joins TRBV6-2 or TRBV6-3 and TRBJ1-5; a possible D gene is TRBD1 (5 bases). The CDR3 runs 16 residues. V shed 0 bases and J shed 2 bases, with 11 bases lying between them. In germline, CDR1 is MNHEY, CDR2 SVGEGT. DNA for the CDR3: TGTGCCAGCAGTTACTCGTTTAGGGGCGGCAATCAGCCCCAGCATTTT. Translation: CASSYSFRGGNQPQHF.

This clone is a singleton in its sample. The chain is built from TRBV2 and TRBJ2-1; D might be TRBD2 (6 bases). CDR1 is SNHLY and CDR2 is FYNNEI in the germline V gene. V was trimmed by 4 bases and J by 7 bases, leaving 17 bases between them. The length of the CDR3 is 15 residues. The CDR3 loop reads CASSVDRGGYNEQFF. The CDR3 DNA reads TGTGCCAGCAGTGTCGATCGGGGAGGTTATAATGAGCAGTTCTTC.

V gene TRBV2 combines with J gene TRBJ1-1; 7 nucleotides match TRBD1. This CDR3 comprises 12 residues. Germline CDR1 and CDR2: SNHLY and FYNNEI. This CDR3 is CVILRGGQEAFF. The CDR3 DNA follows: TGTGTGATCCTACGAGGGGGACAGGAAGCTTTCTTT.

This chain uses TRBV19 with TRBJ1-3; D is possibly TRBD1 (5 bases). The V gene lost 3 bases and the J gene lost 2 bases, with 8 bases spanning the gap. CDR3 length: 14 residues. Germline values: CDR1 LNHDA, CDR2 SQIVND (reference sequence). The CDR3 is CASSIAGTGNTIYF. The CDR3 DNA is TGTGCCAGTAGTATCGCAGGGACTGGAAACACCATATATTTT.

The J gene is TRBJ2-4, the V gene TRBV9; no clear D. The CDR3 has 15 amino acids. The germline V gene encodes CDR1 SGDLS and CDR2 YYNGEE. The V end lost 2 bases, the J end lost 7 bases, and 16 bases lay between the germline ends. The CDR3 DNA sequence: TGTGCCAGCAGCGTCACCATGTCTAGTGAGAACATTCAGTACTTC. This gives the protein CASSVTMSSENIQYF.

V is TRBV27 and J is TRBJ2-3; D might be TRBD1 (5 bases). V dropped 0 bases and J dropped 1 base, with 5 bases sitting between them. CDR3 length equals 14 residues. Germline V CDR1 and CDR2: MNHEY, SMNVEV (reference sequence). The CDR3 coding sequence is TGTGCCAGCAGTTTATCGACAGGCACAGATACGCAGTATTTT. Protein product: CASSLSTGTDTQYF.

This chain uses TRBV10-2 with TRBJ1-1, with D uncertain. CDR1 and CDR2 from the germline V gene are WSHSY and SAAADI. V lost 6 bases and J lost 0, with 11 bases in between. This CDR3 contains 14 residues. Written as DNA, the CDR3 is TGCGCCAGCAGGAACAGTGCACTGAACACTGAAGCTTTCTTT. It specifies CASRNSALNTEAFF.

V gene TRBV27 combines with J gene TRBJ2-7; D may be TRBD2 (5 bases). Germline loops: CDR1 MNHEY, CDR2 SMNVEV (reference sequence). This CDR3 region has 12 residues. With 7 bases removed from V and 5 bases from J, the gap between germline ends came to 12 bases. As DNA, the CDR3 is TGTGCCAGCAAATCGGGAAATAACGAGCAGTACTTC. The encoded protein is CASKSGNNEQYF.

The rearrangement uses TRBV18 and TRBJ2-7; 9 bases agree with TRBD1. J gave up 5 bases and V 3 bases, and 2 bases lay outside the gene matches. The CDR3 is 13 amino acids. Per germline, CDR1 KGHSH and CDR2 LQKENI. In nucleotides, the CDR3 is TGTGCCAGCTCACCGGGACAGGGTGACGAGCAGTACTTC. Encoded protein: CASSPGQGDEQYF. The entire variable domain, with the rest obtained from reference TRBV18 and TRBJ2-7, is as follows: NAGVMQNPRHLVRRRGQEARLRCSPMKGHSHVYWYRQLPEEGLKFMVYLQKENIIDESGMPKERFSAEFPKEGPSILRIQQVVRGDSAAYFCASSPGQGDEQYFGPGTRLTVT.

CDR3 in amino acids: CASSLQRGGGSWQYF. CDR3 nucleotide sequence: TGCGCCAGCAGCCTCCAGCGGGGGGGCGGTTCTTGGCAGTACTTC. The chain has TRBV5-1 and TRBJ2-7, with 10 bases identical to TRBD2. The CDR3 length is 15 residues. V dropped 4 bases and J dropped 9; count of bases not matched to a gene: 13. Germline-derived CDR1 and CDR2 are SGHRS and YFSETQ. The full variable domain, in which reference TRBV5-1 and TRBJ2-7 provide the parts outside the CDR3, is KAGVTQTPRYLIKTRGQQVTLSCSPISGHRSVSWYQQTPGQGLQFLFEYFSETQRNKGNFPGRFSGRQFSNSRSEMNVSTLELGDSALYLCASSLQRGGGSWQYFGPGTRLTVT.

The chain employs TRBV5-1 and TRBJ2-7, with 12 positions matching TRBD2. The germline V gene has CDR1 SGHRS and CDR2 YFSETQ. The CDR3 has 15 amino acids. V was pared by 4 bases and J by 2 bases, with 4 bases of the junction left unmatched. The CDR3, as DNA: TGCGCCAGCAGCACCGCTAGCGGGGGGGCCTACGAGCAGTACTTC. Its translation: CASSTASGGAYEQYF. The variable domain in full, completed from reference TRBV5-1 and TRBJ2-7, reads KAGVTQTPRYLIKTRGQQVTLSCSPISGHRSVSWYQQTPGQGLQFLFEYFSETQRNKGNFPGRFSGRQFSNSRSEMNVSTLELGDSALYLCASSTASGGAYEQYFGPGTRLTVT.

The chain joins TRBV9 to TRBJ2-7; a weak D match, TRBD2 (5 bases). The CDR3 runs to 13 residues. Looked up from germline, CDR1 is SGDLS and CDR2 is YYNGEE. V dropped 2 bases and J dropped 2 bases, with 8 bases sitting between them. The CDR3 loop reads CASSVSGAYEQYF. The CDR3 DNA sequence: TGTGCCAGCAGCGTGTCCGGGGCCTACGAGCAGTACTTC. Combining the CDR3 with reference TRBV9 and TRBJ2-7 gives the whole variable domain DSGVTQTPKHLITATGQRVTLRCSPRSGDLSVYWYQQSLDQGLQFLIQYYNGEERAKGNILERFSAQQFPDLHSELNLSSLELGDSALYFCASSVSGAYEQYFGPGTRLTVT.

V and J are TRBV14 and TRBJ2-5; 14 nucleotides line up with TRBD2. V lost 2 bases, J lost 4 bases, and 6 bases stayed unmatched. The V gene's germline CDR1 is SGHDN and CDR2 FVKESK. The CDR3 loop spans 17 amino acids. CDR3 protein: CASSQRLAGGPGETQYF. The CDR3 DNA is TGTGCCAGCAGCCAACGACTAGCGGGGGGGCCAGGAGAGACCCAGTACTTC.

V gene TRBV2 combines with J gene TRBJ1-1, with D tentatively TRBD1 (5 bases). CDR3 size: 14 residues. The V and J ends lost 5 bases and 2 bases respectively, with 12 bases between them. Germline CDR1 SNHLY, CDR2 FYNNEI. For the CDR3, the DNA is TGTGCCAGCAGTATGGAGGGGTTAAACACTGAAGCTTTCTTT. As protein: CASSMEGLNTEAFF. Complete variable domain (other parts from reference TRBV2 and TRBJ1-1): EPEVTQTPSHQVTQMGQEVILRCVPISNHLYFYWYRQILGQKVEFLVSFYNNEISEKSEIFDDQFSVERPDGSNFTLKIRSTKLEDSAMYFCASSMEGLNTEAFFGQGTRLTVV.

This clone appeared a single time. The V call is TRBV5-1, the J call TRBJ1-3, with D perhaps TRBD1 (5 bases). This CDR3 contains 16 residues. Trimming shortened V by 3 bases and J by 4 bases, and 17 bases separated the two germline ends. Germline CDR1 is SGHRS and CDR2 is YFSETQ. CDR3 bases: TGCGCCAGCAGCTCCTCAGGGCCAGGCTTGGGAAACACCATATATTTT. Its translation is CASSSSGPGLGNTIYF. The full variable domain, rest sourced from reference TRBV5-1 and TRBJ1-3, is KAGVTQTPRYLIKTRGQQVTLSCSPISGHRSVSWYQQTPGQGLQFLFEYFSETQRNKGNFPGRFSGRQFSNSRSEMNVSTLELGDSALYLCASSSSGPGLGNTIYFGEGSWLTVV.

The chain has TRBV2 and TRBJ1-2, with D hard to call. Germline V gene sequence: CDR1 SNHLY, CDR2 FYNNEI. The CDR3 has 11 residues. The V and J ends lost 8 bases and 4 bases respectively, with 8 bases between them. The CDR3 nucleotides are TGTGCCAGCCCAGGTCCCTATGGCTACACCTTC. As protein: CASPGPYGYTF. Full variable domain (rest looked up from reference TRBV2 and TRBJ1-2): EPEVTQTPSHQVTQMGQEVILRCVPISNHLYFYWYRQILGQKVEFLVSFYNNEISEKSEIFDDQFSVERPDGSNFTLKIRSTKLEDSAMYFCASPGPYGYTFGSGTRLTVV.

This clone was detected only once. The chain links TRBV5-6 to TRBJ1-1; 9 nucleotides agree with TRBD1. With V trimmed by 5 bases and J by 4 bases, 6 bases remained unmatched. The CDR3 contains 14 residues. Germline V gene data show CDR1 as SGHDT and CDR2 as YYEEEE. The CDR3 DNA follows: TGTGCCAGCAGACTCGGACAGGGGACCACTGAAGCTTTCTTT. It is translated as CASRLGQGTTEAFF.